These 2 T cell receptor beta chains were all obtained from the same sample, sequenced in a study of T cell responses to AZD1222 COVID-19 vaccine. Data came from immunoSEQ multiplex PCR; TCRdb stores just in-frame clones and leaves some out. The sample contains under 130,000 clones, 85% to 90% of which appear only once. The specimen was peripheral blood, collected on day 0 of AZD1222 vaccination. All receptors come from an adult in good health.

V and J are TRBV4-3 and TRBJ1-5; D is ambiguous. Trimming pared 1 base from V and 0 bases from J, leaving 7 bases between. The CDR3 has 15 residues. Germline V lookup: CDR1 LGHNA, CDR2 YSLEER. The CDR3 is CASSQVLSSNQPQHF. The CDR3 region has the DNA TGCGCCAGCAGCCAAGTCCTAAGTAGCAATCAGCCCCAGCATTTT.

The CDR3 region has the DNA TGTGCCGCCAGAACAGGGGGCGCATCGGGGGGCTACACCTTC. Residues: CAARTGGASGGYTF. This chain joins TRBV19 and TRBJ1-2; 9 bases fit TRBD1. Germline loops: CDR1 LNHDA, CDR2 SQIVND (reference sequence). The CDR3 runs to 14 residues. Trimming removed 11 bases from V and 8 bases from J; junction bases left unmatched: 15.